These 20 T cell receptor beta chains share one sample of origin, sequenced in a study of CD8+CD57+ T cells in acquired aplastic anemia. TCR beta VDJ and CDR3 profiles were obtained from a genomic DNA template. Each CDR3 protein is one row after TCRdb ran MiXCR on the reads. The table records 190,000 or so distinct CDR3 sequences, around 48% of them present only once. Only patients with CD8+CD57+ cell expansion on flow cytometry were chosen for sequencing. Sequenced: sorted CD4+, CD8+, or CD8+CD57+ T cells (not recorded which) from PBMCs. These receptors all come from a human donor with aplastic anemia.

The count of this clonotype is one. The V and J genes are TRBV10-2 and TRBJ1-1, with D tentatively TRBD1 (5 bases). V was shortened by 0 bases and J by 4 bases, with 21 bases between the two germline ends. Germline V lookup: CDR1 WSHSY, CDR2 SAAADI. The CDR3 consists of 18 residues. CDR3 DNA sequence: TGCGCCAGCAGTGAGTCGAGGGGTGGAGAAGACGTCTTCACTGAAGCTTTCTTT. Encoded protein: CASSESRGGEDVFTEAFF.

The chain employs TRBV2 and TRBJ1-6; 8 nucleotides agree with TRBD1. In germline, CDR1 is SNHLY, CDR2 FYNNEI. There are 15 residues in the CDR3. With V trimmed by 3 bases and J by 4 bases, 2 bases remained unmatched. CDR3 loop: CASSETGAYNSPLHF. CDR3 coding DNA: TGTGCCAGCAGTGAGACAGGGGCATATAATTCACCCCTCCACTTT.

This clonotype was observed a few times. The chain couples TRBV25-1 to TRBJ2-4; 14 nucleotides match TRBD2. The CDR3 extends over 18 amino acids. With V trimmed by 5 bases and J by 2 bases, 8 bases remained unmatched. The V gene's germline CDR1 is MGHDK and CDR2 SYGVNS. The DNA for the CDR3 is TGTGCCAGCAGTTCCCAGACTAGCGGGGGGGCAACCAAAAACATTCAGTACTTC. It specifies CASSSQTSGGATKNIQYF.

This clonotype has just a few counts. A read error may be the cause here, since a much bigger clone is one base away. CDR3 region: CASSLEVGQGFYEQYF. The CDR3 DNA is TGTGCCAGCAGCTTAGAAGTAGGACAGGGATTCTACGAGCAGTACTTC. The genes are TRBV7-6 and TRBJ2-7; TRBD1 matches 8 bases. Germline V gives CDR1 SGHVS, CDR2 FNYEAQ. V dropped 1 base and J dropped 3; count of bases not matched to a gene: 8. The CDR3 extends over 16 amino acids.

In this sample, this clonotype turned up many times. CDR3 protein: CASSEINRVGSGNTIYF. In DNA, the CDR3 is TGTGCCAGCAGCGAGATTAACAGGGTTGGGTCTGGAAACACCATATATTTT. The genes are TRBV9 and TRBJ1-3, with a possible D match to TRBD1 (6 bases). This CDR3 contains 17 residues. Germline V gene lookup returns CDR1 SGDLS and CDR2 YYNGEE. Trimming left V 3 bases short and J 1 base short, with 17 bases between.

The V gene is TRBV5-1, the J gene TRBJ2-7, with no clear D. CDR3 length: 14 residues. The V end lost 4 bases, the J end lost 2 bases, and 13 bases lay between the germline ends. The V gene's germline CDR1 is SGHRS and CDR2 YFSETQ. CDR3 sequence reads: CASSPDDMAYEQYF. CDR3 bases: TGCGCCAGCAGCCCTGATGACATGGCCTACGAGCAGTACTTC.

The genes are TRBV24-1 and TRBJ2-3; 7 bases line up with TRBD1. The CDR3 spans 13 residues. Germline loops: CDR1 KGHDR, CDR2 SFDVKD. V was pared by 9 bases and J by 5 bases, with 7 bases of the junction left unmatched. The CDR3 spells CATRQGRLDTQYF. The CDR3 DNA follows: TGTGCCACCCGACAGGGAAGGTTAGATACGCAGTATTTT.

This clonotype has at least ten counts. The CDR3 here is CASGGGPATNEKLFF. The CDR3 coding sequence is TGTGCCAGCGGAGGGGGACCTGCAACTAATGAAAAACTGTTTTTT. This chain links TRBV6-1 with TRBJ1-4; D is possibly TRBD1 (6 bases). CDR3 size: 15 residues. Germline assignment: CDR1 MNHNS and CDR2 SASEGT. V was clipped by 8 bases and J by 0 bases, with 13 bases between them.

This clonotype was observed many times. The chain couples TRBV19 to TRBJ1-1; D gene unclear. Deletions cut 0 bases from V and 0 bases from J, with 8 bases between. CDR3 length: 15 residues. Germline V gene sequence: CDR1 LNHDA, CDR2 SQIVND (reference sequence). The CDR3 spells CASSIDQTMNTEAFF. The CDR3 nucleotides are TGTGCCAGTAGTATAGACCAGACAATGAACACTGAAGCTTTCTTT. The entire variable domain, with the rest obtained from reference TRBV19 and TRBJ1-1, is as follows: DGGITQSPKYLFRKEGQNVTLSCEQNLNHDAMYWYRQDPGQGLRLIYYSQIVNDFQKGDIAEGYSVSREKKESFPLTVTSAQKNPTAFYLCASSIDQTMNTEAFFGQGTRLTVV.

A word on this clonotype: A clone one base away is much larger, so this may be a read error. CDR3 sequence: CASSLAINLTPGPFF. DNA for the CDR3: TGTGCCAGCAGCTTGGCAATTAACCTTACGCCGGGACCTTTTTTT. The chain joins TRBV5-5 to TRBJ1-1, with D tentatively TRBD1 (5 bases). The CDR3 is 15 amino acids. The germline V gene has CDR1 SGHKS and CDR2 YYEKEE (reference sequence).

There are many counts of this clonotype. As DNA, the CDR3 is TGCGCCAGCAGTGAGTCGACAGGGAGAAACACCATATATTTT. Its translation is CASSESTGRNTIYF. The chain recombines TRBV10-2 with TRBJ1-3; 7 bases agree with TRBD1. The CDR3 covers 14 residues. V gave up 0 bases and J gave up 5 bases; unmatched junction bases: 1. The germline CDR1 and CDR2 sequences are WSHSY and SAAADI.

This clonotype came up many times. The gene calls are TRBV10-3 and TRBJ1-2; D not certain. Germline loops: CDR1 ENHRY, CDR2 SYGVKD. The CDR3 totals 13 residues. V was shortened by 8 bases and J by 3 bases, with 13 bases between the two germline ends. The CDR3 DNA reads TGTGCCATCGGTGTTGCCGCCGACTATGGCTACACCTTC. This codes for CAIGVAADYGYTF.

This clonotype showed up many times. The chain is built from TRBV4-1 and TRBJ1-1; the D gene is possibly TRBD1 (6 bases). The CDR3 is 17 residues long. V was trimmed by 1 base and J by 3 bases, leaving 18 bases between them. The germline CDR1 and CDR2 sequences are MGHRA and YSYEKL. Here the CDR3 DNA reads TGCGCCAGCAGCCAAGGCCCCAAGGGGGGAGGAGACACTGAAGCTTTCTTT. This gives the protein CASSQGPKGGGDTEAFF.

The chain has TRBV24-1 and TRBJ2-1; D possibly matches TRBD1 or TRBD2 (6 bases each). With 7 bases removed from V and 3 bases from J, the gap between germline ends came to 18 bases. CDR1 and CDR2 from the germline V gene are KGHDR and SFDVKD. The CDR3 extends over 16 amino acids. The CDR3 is CATRPGEQDSYNEQFF. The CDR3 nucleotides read TGTGCCACCAGACCGGGAGAACAGGACAGCTACAATGAGCAGTTCTTC.

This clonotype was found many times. The CDR3: CASSQRQGKETQYF. The CDR3 DNA is TGTGCCAGCAGCCAACGACAGGGTAAGGAGACCCAGTACTTC. The chain links TRBV3-1 to TRBJ2-5; TRBD1 aligns across 7 bases. Germline assignment: CDR1 LGHDT and CDR2 YNNKEL (reference sequence). V lost 2 bases and J lost 5; bases outside the gene matches: 5. The CDR3 spans 14 residues.

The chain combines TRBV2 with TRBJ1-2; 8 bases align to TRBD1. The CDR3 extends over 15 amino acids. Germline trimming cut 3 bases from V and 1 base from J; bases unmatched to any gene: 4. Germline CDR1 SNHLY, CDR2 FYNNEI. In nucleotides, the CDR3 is TGTGCCAGCAGTGACCGGACAGGGAGTAACTATGGCTACACCTTC. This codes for CASSDRTGSNYGYTF. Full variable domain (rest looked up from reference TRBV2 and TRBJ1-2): EPEVTQTPSHQVTQMGQEVILRCVPISNHLYFYWYRQILGQKVEFLVSFYNNEISEKSEIFDDQFSVERPDGSNFTLKIRSTKLEDSAMYFCASSDRTGSNYGYTFGSGTRLTVV.

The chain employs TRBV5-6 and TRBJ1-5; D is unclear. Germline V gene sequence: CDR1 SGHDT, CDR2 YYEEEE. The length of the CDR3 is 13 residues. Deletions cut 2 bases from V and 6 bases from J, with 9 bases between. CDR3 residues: CASSLDVVQPQHF. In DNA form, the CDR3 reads TGTGCCAGCAGCTTAGACGTGGTTCAGCCCCAGCATTTT.

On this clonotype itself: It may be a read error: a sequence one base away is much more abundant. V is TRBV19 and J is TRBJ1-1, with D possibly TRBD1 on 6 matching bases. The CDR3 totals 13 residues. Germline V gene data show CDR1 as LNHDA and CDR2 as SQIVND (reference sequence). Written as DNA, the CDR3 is TGTGCTAGTAGGGGGGGGGCAGGCCCTGAAGCTTTCTTT. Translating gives CASRGGAGPEAFF.

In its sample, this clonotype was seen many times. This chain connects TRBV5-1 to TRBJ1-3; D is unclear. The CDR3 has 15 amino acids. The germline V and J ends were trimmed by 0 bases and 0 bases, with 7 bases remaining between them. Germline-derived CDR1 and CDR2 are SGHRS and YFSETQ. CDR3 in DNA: TGCGCCAGCAGCTTGGTAGCAAACTCTGGAAACACCATATATTTT. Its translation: CASSLVANSGNTIYF.

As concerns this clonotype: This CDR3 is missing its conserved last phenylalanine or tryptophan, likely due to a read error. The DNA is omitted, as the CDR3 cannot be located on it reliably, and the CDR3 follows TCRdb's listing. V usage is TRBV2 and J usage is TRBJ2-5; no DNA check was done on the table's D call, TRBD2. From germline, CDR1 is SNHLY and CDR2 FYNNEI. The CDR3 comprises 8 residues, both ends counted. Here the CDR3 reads CASSPRTS.